The 3 T cell receptor beta chains reported below all come from one sample, sequenced in a study of PD-L1 blockade in urothelial cancer. Clones were sequenced by immunoSEQ multiplex PCR, and TCRdb holds only the in-frame ones, with some missing. Of roughly 40,000 clones in the sample, around 82% were seen once. Sequenced material: PBMCs, taken around atezolizumab (anti-PD-L1) treatment. These receptors were collected from a man aged 60 to 69 with urothelial cancer.

The rearrangement links TRBV6-1 to TRBJ1-1; 10 bases are a match to TRBD1. CDR1 and CDR2 from the germline V gene are MNHNS and SASEGT. The ends lost 3 bases at V and 2 bases at J; junction bases unmatched: 6. The length of the CDR3 is 16 residues. This CDR3 is CASSEWGQGTNTEAFF. The CDR3 coding sequence is TGTGCCAGCAGTGAGTGGGGACAGGGGACTAACACTGAAGCTTTCTTT.

This clone has at least ten counts. CDR3: CASSPRDRGDEQYF. CDR3 bases: TGCGCCAGCAGCCCACGGGACAGGGGGGACGAGCAGTACTTC. The chain carries TRBV5-1 and TRBJ2-7, with TRBD1 matching 11 bases. Germline V lookup: CDR1 SGHRS, CDR2 YFSETQ. The length of the CDR3 is 14 residues. The V and J ends lost 4 bases and 5 bases, in that order; junction bases with no gene match: 5.

This clone was recorded only once. This chain joins TRBV4-3 and TRBJ2-1, with a tentative D call TRBD2 (5 bases). This CDR3 spans 17 amino acids. V lost 0 bases, J lost 7 bases, and 19 bases lay in between. The germline V gene encodes CDR1 LGHNA and CDR2 YSLEER. CDR3 residues: CASSQDSVPGYRNEQFF. In nucleotides, the CDR3 is TGCGCCAGCAGCCAAGATAGCGTCCCGGGATATCGGAATGAGCAGTTCTTC.